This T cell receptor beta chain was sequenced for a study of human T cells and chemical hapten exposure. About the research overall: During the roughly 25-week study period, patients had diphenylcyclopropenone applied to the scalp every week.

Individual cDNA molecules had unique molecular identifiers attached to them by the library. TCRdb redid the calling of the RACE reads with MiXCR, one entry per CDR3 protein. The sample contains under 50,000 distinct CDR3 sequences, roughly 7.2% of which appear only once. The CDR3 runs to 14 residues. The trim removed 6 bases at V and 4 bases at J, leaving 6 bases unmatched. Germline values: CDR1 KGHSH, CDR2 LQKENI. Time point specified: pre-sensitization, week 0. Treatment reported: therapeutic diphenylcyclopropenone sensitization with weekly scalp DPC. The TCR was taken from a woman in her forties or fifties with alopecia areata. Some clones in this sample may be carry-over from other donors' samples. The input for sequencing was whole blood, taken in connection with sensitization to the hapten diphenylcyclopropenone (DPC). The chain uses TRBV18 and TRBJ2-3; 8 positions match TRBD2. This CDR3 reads CASSPPLAADTQYF. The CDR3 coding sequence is TGTGCCAGCTCCCCTCCACTAGCGGCAGATACGCAGTATTTT.